These 24 T cell receptor beta chains were sequenced from one sample in a study of T cells in Graves' hyperthyroidism and ophthalmopathy. The investigators amplified TCR beta CDR3 regions from RNA transcripts. An initial round of RT-PCR targeting the TCR CDR3 relied on the HTBI primer set. TCRdb fed the multiplex PCR reads into MiXCR, producing one record per CDR3 protein. The sample contains 700,000 or so distinct CDR3 sequences, approximately 16% of which appear only once. Sample: blood. The receptors stem from a man younger than 35 with Graves' hyperthyroidism.

This clonotype was found many times. This rearrangement joins TRBV7-9 to TRBJ2-7; D is uncertain. Germline V CDR1 and CDR2: SEHNR, FQNEAQ (reference sequence). CDR3 length equals 15 residues. Deletions cut 5 bases from V and 3 bases from J, with 17 bases between. CDR3 nucleotide sequence: TGTGCCAGCAGCAGCCTCGAAGAACCAAACTACGAGCAGTACTTC. Its translation is CASSSLEEPNYEQYF.

There are many counts of this clonotype. This chain joins TRBV18 and TRBJ2-7; 11 nucleotides match TRBD1. With V trimmed by 3 bases and J by 6 bases, 7 bases remained unmatched. Per germline, CDR1 KGHSH and CDR2 LQKENI. The CDR3 consists of 15 residues. The CDR3 nucleotides are TGTGCCAGCTCACCTGGACAGGGGGCCATCGGCGAGCAGTACTTC. This encodes CASSPGQGAIGEQYF.

The V call is TRBV20-1, the J call TRBJ1-2; tentative D call: TRBD1 (6 bases). V was cut by 1 base and J by 2 bases, with 14 bases left in between. Germline CDR1 reads DFQATT; CDR2 reads SNEGSKA (reference sequence). The CDR3 runs 15 residues. Here the CDR3 DNA reads TGCAGTGCTAGAGGCGGGGGGACAACCAACTATGGCTACACCTTC. This codes for CSARGGGTTNYGYTF.

This chain links TRBV15 with TRBJ2-1; possible D gene TRBD2, 6 bases. Germline CDR1 and CDR2: LNHNV and YYDKDF (reference sequence). CDR3 length: 17 amino acids. The ends were cut back, 4 bases at V and 5 bases at J, with 21 bases in the middle. CDR3: CATSIGQGLGRHNEQFF. CDR3 in DNA: TGTGCCACCAGCATCGGGCAGGGTCTCGGGAGACACAATGAGCAGTTCTTC.

This clonotype was seen repeatedly, ten times or more. CDR3 amino acids: CASSSRGGPQSYEQYF. The CDR3 nucleotides are TGTGCCAGCAGCTCGAGGGGGGGCCCCCAGTCCTACGAGCAGTACTTC. V is TRBV7-2 and J is TRBJ2-7; TRBD2 is a possible D gene (7 bases). CDR3 size: 16 residues. Trimming removed 4 bases at V and 1 base at J, with 17 bases between. Germline V gene lookup returns CDR1 SGHTA and CDR2 FQGNSA.

The chain combines TRBV10-3 with TRBJ2-1; 8 bases align to TRBD1. CDR1 is ENHRY, CDR2 SYGVKD, per germline. This CDR3 region has 13 residues. Unmatched junction bases numbered 5, after V lost 6 bases and J lost 7 bases. This CDR3 reads CAIRQGARNEQFF. The DNA of the CDR3 is TGTGCCATCAGGCAGGGGGCGCGGAATGAGCAGTTCTTC.

The chain carries TRBV25-1 and TRBJ2-6, with unresolved D. Trimming removed 4 bases at V and 3 bases at J, with 7 bases between. Germline CDR1 reads MGHDK; CDR2 reads SYGVNS. The CDR3 totals 14 residues. CDR3 in amino acids: CASSGSGGANVLTF. The CDR3 DNA follows: TGTGCCAGCAGTGGATCGGGTGGGGCCAACGTCCTGACTTTC.

This clonotype has just a few counts. The chain employs TRBV6-2 or TRBV6-3 and TRBJ2-1; D is ambiguous. The CDR3 has 13 residues. Germline values: CDR1 MNHEY, CDR2 SVGEGT. Trimming removed 10 bases from V and 3 bases from J, with 13 bases in between. In nucleotides, the CDR3 is TGTGCCACCCGTGGGTGGAGCTACAATGAGCAGTTCTTC. Its translation: CATRGWSYNEQFF.

The rearrangement joins TRBV6-1 to TRBJ1-2, with 9 bases that match TRBD1. This CDR3 contains 13 residues. Germline CDR1 is MNHNS and CDR2 is SASEGT. V trimming: 8 bases; J trimming: 3 bases; junction bases outside the gene matches: 4. This CDR3 reads CASPDRGDYGYTF. CDR3 nucleotides: TGTGCCAGCCCTGACAGGGGGGACTATGGCTACACCTTC.

This rearrangement joins TRBV5-5 to TRBJ1-2; 8 bases fit TRBD1. Germline V gene sequence: CDR1 SGHKS, CDR2 YYEKEE (reference sequence). The CDR3 extends over 13 amino acids. The J segment lost 8 bases and the V segment lost 4 bases, leaving 7 bases of the junction unmatched. The CDR3 spells CASSPAGGRGYTF. For the CDR3, the DNA is TGTGCCAGCAGCCCCGCAGGGGGCCGGGGCTACACCTTC.

This chain links TRBV4-1 with TRBJ2-1; weak D call: TRBD2 (5 bases). The CDR3 is made up of 14 amino acids. Trimming shortened V by 4 bases and J by 6 bases, and 13 bases separated the two germline ends. CDR1 and CDR2 (germline): MGHRA, YSYEKL. The CDR3 spells CASSLPGKGNEQFF. The CDR3 DNA reads as TGCGCCAGCAGCCTGCCGGGGAAGGGCAATGAGCAGTTCTTC.

The chain combines TRBV6-1 with TRBJ2-1; 11 bases line up with TRBD1. Per the germline V gene, CDR1 is MNHNS and CDR2 is SASEGT. The CDR3 spans 15 residues. Trimming took 4 bases from V and 6 from J; bases not matched to a gene: 5. DNA of the CDR3: TGTGCCAGCAGTGCGCCCGGGACAGGGGGCAATGAGCAGTTCTTC. Its protein is CASSAPGTGGNEQFF.

Only a few counts were recorded for this clonotype. This chain connects TRBV24-1 to TRBJ2-5, with TRBD2 matching over 12 bases. V was clipped by 5 bases and J by 5 bases; unmatched bases: 8. The CDR3 is made up of 16 amino acids. Germline V gene sequence: CDR1 KGHDR, CDR2 SFDVKD. Written as DNA, the CDR3 is TGTGCCACCAGTGGGACTAGCGGGACGACTTCGGAGACCCAGTACTTC. It is translated as CATSGTSGTTSETQYF.

This clonotype was found a few times. The CDR3 DNA is TGTGCCAGCAGTTTGGCCCCAGGGTATTGGGAAAAACTGTTTTTT. It translates to CASSLAPGYWEKLFF. The chain is built from TRBV28 and TRBJ1-4; TRBD1 is a possible D gene (5 bases). With 3 bases removed from V and 8 bases from J, the gap between germline ends came to 16 bases. Germline CDR1 is MDHEN and CDR2 is SYDVKM. The CDR3 contains 15 residues.

The chain uses TRBV4-1 and TRBJ2-5; 10 bases are a match to TRBD2. This CDR3 has 16 amino acids. CDR1 and CDR2 (germline): MGHRA, YSYEKL. The V segment lost 0 bases and the J segment 5 bases; nucleotides outside the gene matches: 6. The DNA for the CDR3 is TGCGCCAGCAGCCAAGACAAGCGGGAGGGCCGGGAGACCCAGTACTTC. Encoded protein: CASSQDKREGRETQYF.

This clonotype showed up just a few times. This chain uses TRBV19 with TRBJ2-2, with D perhaps TRBD1 (6 bases). Germline CDR1 is LNHDA and CDR2 is SQIVND (reference sequence). The V and J ends lost 6 bases and 1 base respectively, with 24 bases between them. This CDR3 comprises 19 residues. This chain's CDR3 is CASRSRDILWTVNTGELFF. The CDR3 region has the DNA TGTGCCAGTAGGTCCCGGGACATTTTATGGACCGTGAACACCGGGGAGCTGTTTTTT.

Of note for this clonotype: A much larger clone is a single base away; this may be a read error. The chain uses TRBV6-2 or TRBV6-3 and TRBJ2-5; 14 bases match TRBD2. V lost 4 bases, J lost 5 bases, and 0 bases stayed unmatched. The length of the CDR3 is 14 residues. CDR1 is MNHEY and CDR2 is SVGEGT in the germline V gene. CDR3 amino acids: CASSWTSGRETQYF. The CDR3 region has the DNA TGTGCCAGCAGTTGGACTAGCGGGAGGGAGACCCAGTACTTC.

A word on this clonotype: The junction departs from germline at one end; a sequencing error may be responsible. The chain recombines TRBV28 with TRBJ1-5; D not resolved. This CDR3 is built from 13 residues. The germline V gene encodes CDR1 MDHEN and CDR2 SYDVKM. In DNA form, the CDR3 reads TGTGCCAGCAGTTTCGATAGCAATCAGTCCCAGCATTTT. Translating it yields CASSFDSNQSQHF.

This clonotype turned up a few times. The gene calls are TRBV19 and TRBJ2-7, with 10 bases identical to TRBD2. From germline, CDR1 is LNHDA and CDR2 SQIVND (reference sequence). The ends lost 1 base at V and 6 bases at J; junction bases unmatched: 9. The CDR3 extends over 16 amino acids. The CDR3 DNA reads as TGTGCCAGTAGTATAGGGGCTAGCGGGAGTATATCCGAGCAGTACTTC. Encoded protein: CASSIGASGSISEQYF.

This clonotype has ten or more counts. This chain uses TRBV6-2 or TRBV6-3 with TRBJ1-1; the D gene is possibly TRBD1 (6 bases). The ends were cut back, 8 bases at V and 0 bases at J, with 13 bases in the middle. Germline lookup yields CDR1 MNHEY and CDR2 SVGEGT. CDR3 length: 14 amino acids. The CDR3 DNA is TGTGCCAGCCGGACAGAGTACATGAACACTGAAGCTTTCTTT. Encoded protein: CASRTEYMNTEAFF.

In this sample, this clonotype turned up a few times. V is TRBV12-3 or TRBV12-4 and J is TRBJ2-3; TRBD2 matches 9 bases. The CDR3 consists of 14 residues. With V trimmed by 5 bases and J by 3 bases, 3 bases remained unmatched. Written as DNA, the CDR3 is TGTGCCAGCAGTGGGACTAGCAGTACAGATACGCAGTATTTT. It encodes CASSGTSSTDTQYF.

Turning to this clonotype: This may come from a read error, since a much larger clone is one base off. V usage is TRBV20-1 and J usage is TRBJ2-2; D remains unclear. The CDR3 spans 16 residues. Germline lookup yields CDR1 DFQATT and CDR2 SNEGSKA (reference sequence). This chain's CDR3 is CGARDPTLFDTGELFF. In DNA, the CDR3 is TGCGGTGCTAGAGATCCAACACTTTTCGACACCGGGGAGCTGTTTTTT.

The J gene is TRBJ2-7, the V gene TRBV19, with 8 bases that match TRBD1. V lost 4 bases and J lost 2; bases outside the gene matches: 4. The CDR3 consists of 14 residues. Germline V gene lookup returns CDR1 LNHDA and CDR2 SQIVND (reference sequence). The CDR3 DNA reads as TGTGCCAGTAGTACGGGACAGGAAACCTACGAGCAGTACTTC. This codes for CASSTGQETYEQYF.

There are many counts of this clonotype. The chain employs TRBV12-3 or TRBV12-4 and TRBJ2-2; the match to TRBD2 covers 13 bases. V dropped 6 bases and J dropped 0; count of bases not matched to a gene: 7. This CDR3 region has 18 residues. The chain's CDR3 is CASSPGTSGTPNTGELFF. CDR3 nucleotide sequence: TGTGCCAGCAGCCCCGGGACTAGCGGGACCCCGAACACCGGGGAGCTGTTTTTT.